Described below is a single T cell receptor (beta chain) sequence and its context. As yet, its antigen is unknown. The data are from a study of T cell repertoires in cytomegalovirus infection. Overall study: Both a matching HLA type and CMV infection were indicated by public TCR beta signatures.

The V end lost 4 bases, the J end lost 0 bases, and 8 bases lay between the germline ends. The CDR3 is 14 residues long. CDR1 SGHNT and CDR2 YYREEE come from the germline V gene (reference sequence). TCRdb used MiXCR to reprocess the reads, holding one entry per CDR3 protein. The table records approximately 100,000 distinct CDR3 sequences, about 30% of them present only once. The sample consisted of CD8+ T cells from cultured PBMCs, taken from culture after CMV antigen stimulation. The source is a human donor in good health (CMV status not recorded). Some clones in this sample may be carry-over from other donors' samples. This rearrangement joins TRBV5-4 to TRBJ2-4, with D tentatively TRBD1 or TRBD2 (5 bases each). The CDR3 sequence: CASSERGAKNIQYF. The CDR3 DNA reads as TGTGCCAGCAGCGAGAGGGGAGCCAAAAACATTCAGTACTTC.